The 21 T cell receptor beta chains below all came from one sample that was sequenced in a study of chemoradiotherapy in HPV16-positive cancers. TCRdb keeps only in-frame clones here, not all; method: immunoSEQ multiplex PCR. The repertoire holds under 5,000 clones, with approximately 82% as singletons. The sequencing here drew on tumor tissue, taken from a patient who underwent chemoradiotherapy. The receptors come from a human donor with HPV-associated anogenital cancer.

The V call is TRBV6-1, the J call TRBJ2-1; D gene uncertain. Trimming took off 4 bases at V and 5 bases at J, with 9 bases between the two ends. The CDR3 is 13 amino acids. From germline, CDR1 is MNHNS and CDR2 SASEGT. In DNA, the CDR3 is TGTGCCAGCAGTGGGGATAGCCACAATGAGCAGTTCTTC. It codes for CASSGDSHNEQFF.

The J gene is TRBJ2-1, the V gene TRBV10-3; 7 nucleotides match TRBD2. The trim removed 10 bases at V and 5 bases at J, leaving 11 bases unmatched. Looked up from germline, CDR1 is ENHRY and CDR2 is SYGVKD. The CDR3 is 14 amino acids. DNA for the CDR3: TGTGCCACCGTCGCCCTAGCGGATAACAATGAGCAGTTCTTC. It yields the protein CATVALADNNEQFF.

The chain couples TRBV10-3 to TRBJ1-1; D not resolved. The germline V gene has CDR1 ENHRY and CDR2 SYGVKD. The CDR3 runs 13 residues. The V gene lost 4 bases and the J gene lost 6 bases, with 12 bases spanning the gap. CDR3 in amino acids: CAISVAFGAEAFF. CDR3 coding DNA: TGTGCCATCAGTGTTGCCTTCGGGGCTGAAGCTTTCTTT.

The chain employs TRBV6-5 and TRBJ1-5; tentative D call: TRBD1 (6 bases). The CDR3 contains 14 residues. V lost 8 bases to trimming and J lost 0 bases, with 11 bases between them. Germline loops: CDR1 MNHEY, CDR2 SVGAGI. Written as DNA, the CDR3 is TGTGCCAGCCGGACAGCTTATAGCAATCAGCCCCAGCATTTT. It specifies CASRTAYSNQPQHF.

This chain links TRBV9 with TRBJ2-5, with TRBD2 matching 11 bases. CDR1 SGDLS and CDR2 YYNGEE come from the germline V gene. The J segment lost 2 bases and the V segment lost 0 bases, leaving 9 bases of the junction unmatched. The CDR3 length is 18 residues. The CDR3 protein is CASSVGIAGGPGQETQYF. DNA of the CDR3: TGTGCCAGCAGCGTAGGTATAGCGGGAGGGCCCGGTCAAGAGACCCAGTACTTC.

The chain uses TRBV5-8 and TRBJ2-2; 7 bases agree with TRBD1. CDR3 length: 16 residues. The V segment lost 4 bases and the J segment 0 bases; nucleotides outside the gene matches: 6. Germline V CDR1 and CDR2: SGHTS, YDEGEE. The CDR3 DNA follows: TGTGCCAGCAGCCGGGGACAGACTACGAACACCGGGGAGCTGTTTTTT. Its protein is CASSRGQTTNTGELFF.

The chain joins TRBV7-9 to TRBJ2-7, with D possibly TRBD2 on 5 matching bases. The length of the CDR3 is 14 residues. The V gene's germline CDR1 is SEHNR and CDR2 FQNEAQ (reference sequence). V lost 4 bases and J 3 bases, leaving 13 bases between the germline ends. CDR3 amino acids: CASSSKLGDYEQYF. CDR3 sequence (DNA): TGTGCCAGCAGCTCGAAACTCGGGGACTACGAGCAGTACTTC.

This clone was found a few times. The gene calls are TRBV6-4 and TRBJ2-2; the D is unclear. This CDR3 has 14 residues. Germline CDR1 reads MRHNA; CDR2 reads SNTAGT. Deletions cut 2 bases from V and 7 bases from J, with 11 bases between. For the CDR3, the DNA is TGTGCCAGCAGTGACAGGGTGGAAAGCGGGGAGCTGTTTTTT. The encoded protein is CASSDRVESGELFF.

This chain connects TRBV7-2 to TRBJ2-6; no definite D call. CDR3 length equals 17 residues. CDR1 SGHTA and CDR2 FQGNSA come from the germline V gene. Trimming shortened V by 1 base and J by 0 bases, and 10 bases separated the two germline ends. CDR3 residues: CASSLVGSYSGANVLTF. CDR3 coding DNA: TGTGCCAGCAGCTTAGTTGGCAGTTACTCTGGGGCCAACGTCCTGACTTTC.

This clone has just a few counts. The chain combines TRBV5-1 with TRBJ1-1; 7 bases line up with TRBD1. Per the germline V gene, CDR1 is SGHRS and CDR2 is YFSETQ. The CDR3 runs 16 residues. The V segment lost 4 bases and the J segment 2 bases; nucleotides outside the gene matches: 11. The CDR3: CASSPPGQTRNTEAFF. The CDR3 coding sequence is TGCGCCAGCAGCCCACCGGGACAGACAAGAAACACTGAAGCTTTCTTT.

J is TRBJ1-1 and V is TRBV29-1, with D hard to call. Germline CDR1 reads SQVTM; CDR2 reads ANQGSEA. The CDR3 totals 13 residues. V lost 3 bases and J lost 0, with 8 bases in between. The DNA of the CDR3 is TGCAGCGTTGAGATGTACATGAACACTGAAGCTTTCTTT. The encoded protein is CSVEMYMNTEAFF.

The chain joins TRBV18 to TRBJ1-1; the D gene is possibly TRBD1 (5 bases). Germline assignment: CDR1 KGHSH and CDR2 LQKENI. CDR3 size: 15 residues. V lost 1 base, J lost 3 bases, and 12 bases lay in between. The CDR3: CASSPRIRGDTEAFF. The CDR3 nucleotides read TGTGCCAGCTCACCACGGATTAGGGGTGACACTGAAGCTTTCTTT.

The chain employs TRBV5-1 and TRBJ2-2; D remains ambiguous. The CDR3 loop spans 14 amino acids. Per the germline V gene, CDR1 is SGHRS and CDR2 is YFSETQ. Trimming removed 1 base at V and 6 bases at J, with 10 bases between. DNA for the CDR3: TGCGCCAGCAGCTTGTCCCCCTCCTCCGGGGAGCTGTTTTTT. The encoded protein is CASSLSPSSGELFF.

Only one count was recorded for this clone. The V gene is TRBV4-2, the J gene TRBJ2-3, with 7 bases that match TRBD2. Germline CDR1 reads LGHNA; CDR2 reads YNFKEQ. The V gene end was trimmed by 4 bases and the J gene end by 0 bases; junction bases not matched to a gene: 13. This CDR3 comprises 18 residues. The CDR3 loop is CASSLQGTSDTSTDTQYF. The CDR3 DNA reads as TGTGCCAGCAGCCTACAAGGAACTAGCGACACTAGCACAGATACGCAGTATTTT.

V is TRBV7-8 and J is TRBJ2-7; 11 bases agree with TRBD1. Germline CDR1 and CDR2: SGHVS and FQNEAQ. The CDR3 covers 14 residues. The junction had 6 bases not matched to a gene; V was cut back by 4 bases and J by 7 bases. CDR3 nucleotide sequence: TGTGCCAGCAGCTCCGGGACAGGGGGGTCGGAGCAGTACTTC. Translation: CASSSGTGGSEQYF.

The gene calls are TRBV7-3 and TRBJ2-7; possible D gene TRBD2, 5 bases. CDR1 is SGHTA, CDR2 FQGTGA, per germline. Trimming removed 5 bases from V and 2 bases from J, with 16 bases in between. This CDR3 has 15 residues. The CDR3 is CASSPQRASPYEQYF. In DNA, the CDR3 is TGTGCCAGCAGCCCTCAGAGGGCGTCTCCCTACGAGCAGTACTTC.

The rearrangement links TRBV7-5 to TRBJ2-1; TRBD1 is the table's D call, not checked against the DNA. TRBV7-5 is noted as a pseudogene. This CDR3 contains 18 residues. Here the CDR3 DNA reads TGTGCCAGAAGCCCAACCCTCACGCGAGCTGGGCCCCACAATGAGCAGTTCTTC. Its translation is CARSPTLTRAGPHNEQFF.

This clone is judged large (0.1 to 1%). The chain employs TRBV4-1 and TRBJ2-1; possible D gene TRBD1, 6 bases. Trimming pared 0 bases from V and 3 bases from J, leaving 9 bases between. The CDR3 is 15 amino acids. In germline, CDR1 is MGHRA, CDR2 YSYEKL. Here the CDR3 DNA reads TGCGCCAGCAGCCAAGAGGGGGCCAGCTACAATGAGCAGTTCTTC. Its translation is CASSQEGASYNEQFF.

The count of this clone is one. The CDR3 coding sequence is TGTGCCATTAGACCGACAGGAGGCTCTGGAAACACCATATATTTT. It translates to CAIRPTGGSGNTIYF. The genes are TRBV19 and TRBJ1-3; possible D gene TRBD1, 6 bases. Germline V gives CDR1 LNHDA, CDR2 SQIVND (reference sequence). The V and J ends lost 10 bases and 0 bases respectively, with 16 bases between them. The CDR3 extends over 15 amino acids.

This chain connects TRBV9 to TRBJ2-3; TRBD2 is a possible D gene (5 bases). V gave up 1 base and J gave up 6 bases, with 15 bases separating them. Germline loops: CDR1 SGDLS, CDR2 YYNGEE. The CDR3 is 15 residues long. This CDR3 is CASSVYSAGVDTQYF. The CDR3 nucleotides read TGTGCCAGCAGCGTATATAGCGCCGGAGTGGATACGCAGTATTTT.

The chain employs TRBV11-3 and TRBJ2-1, with TRBD2 matching over 9 bases. The junction had 7 bases not matched to a gene; V was cut back by 1 base and J by 0 bases. The length of the CDR3 is 18 residues. The germline V gene encodes CDR1 SGHNT and CDR2 YENEEA. CDR3 amino acids: CASSLGSGSGGSYNEQFF. The CDR3 DNA reads as TGTGCCAGCAGCTTAGGGTCAGGTAGCGGGGGCTCCTACAATGAGCAGTTCTTC.